This T cell receptor (beta chain) emerged from a study of blood T cell repertoires in COVID-19. Across the study: Donors in the United States, Italy and Spain gave samples during acute or convalescent COVID-19.

Sequencing used immunoSEQ multiplex PCR; TCRdb keeps in-frame clones, though not all of them. The sample gives more than 300,000 clones, around nine tenths of which show up once; 5.5% to 6% is in the top ten. Individuals aged about 18 to 89 years were recruited from roughly 22 US areas. Clinical history as reported by participants underpinned cohort assignment. This clone was recorded many times. Per germline, CDR1 MNHEY and CDR2 SMNVEV (reference sequence). CDR3 size: 13 residues. Trimming at V came to 5 bases and at J to 5 bases, leaving 4 bases not matched to a gene. The clonotype originates from a woman aged 30 to 39 who had recovered from COVID-19. The chain joins TRBV27 to TRBJ1-2; 8 bases agree with TRBD1. The source material was PBMCs or T cells enriched from blood (not recorded which). For the CDR3, the DNA is TGTGCCAGCAGTCCGACAGGGGAGTATGGCTACACCTTC. It translates to CASSPTGEYGYTF.